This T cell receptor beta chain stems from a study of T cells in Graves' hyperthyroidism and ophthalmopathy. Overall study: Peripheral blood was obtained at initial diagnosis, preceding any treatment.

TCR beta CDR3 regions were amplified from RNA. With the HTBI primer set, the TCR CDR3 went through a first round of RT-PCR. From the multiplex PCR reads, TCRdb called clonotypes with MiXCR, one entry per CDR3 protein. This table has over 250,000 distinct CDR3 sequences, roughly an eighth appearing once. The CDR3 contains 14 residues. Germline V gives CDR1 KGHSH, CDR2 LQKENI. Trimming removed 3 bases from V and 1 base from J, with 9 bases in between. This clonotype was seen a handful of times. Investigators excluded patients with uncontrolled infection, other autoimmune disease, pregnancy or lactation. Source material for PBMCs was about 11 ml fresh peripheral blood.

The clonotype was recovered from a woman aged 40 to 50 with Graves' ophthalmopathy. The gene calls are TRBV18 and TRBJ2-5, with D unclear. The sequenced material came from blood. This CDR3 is CASSPYTAQETQYF. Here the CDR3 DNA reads TGTGCCAGCTCACCTTATACCGCCCAAGAGACCCAGTACTTC.